Shown below are 28 T cell receptor beta chains from a single sample sequenced in a study of shared clonotypes between healthy human individuals. Sequencing used immunoSEQ multiplex PCR; TCRdb keeps in-frame clones, though not all of them. Here the sample spans approximately 500,000 clones, about 96% being singletons. The sequencing sample was made of naive CD4+ T cells sorted from blood. Subset reported: CD45RA+ positively selected. Source of these receptors: a woman in her thirties in good health.

The chain couples TRBV10-1 to TRBJ1-2; perhaps TRBD1 as D (5 bases). Trimming removed 7 bases at V and 7 bases at J, with 16 bases between. The CDR3 contains 13 residues. Germline-derived CDR1 and CDR2 are WNHNN and SYGVQD (reference sequence). CDR3 sequence: CASNPGTGGGYTF. The CDR3 region has the DNA TGCGCCAGCAACCCCGGAACAGGCGGTGGCTACACCTTC.

The chain employs TRBV19 and TRBJ1-5; possible D gene TRBD1, 5 bases. The CDR3 totals 14 residues. Deletions cut 5 bases from V and 1 base from J, with 9 bases between. The germline V gene has CDR1 LNHDA and CDR2 SQIVND (reference sequence). The CDR3 spells CASSLRQSNQPQHF. CDR3 nucleotide sequence: TGTGCCAGTAGTCTACGACAGAGCAATCAGCCCCAGCATTTT.

The genes are TRBV6-1 and TRBJ2-7, with 12 bases lining up with TRBD1. There are 16 residues in the CDR3. The germline V gene encodes CDR1 MNHNS and CDR2 SASEGT. With V trimmed by 3 bases and J by 2 bases, 5 bases remained unmatched. CDR3 bases: TGTGCCAGCAGTGAGCCGGGACAGGGGGCTGCCTACGAGCAGTACTTC. This sequence encodes CASSEPGQGAAYEQYF.

The genes are TRBV30 and TRBJ2-3, with unresolved D. Germline V CDR1 and CDR2: GTSNPN, SVGIG (reference sequence). V dropped 3 bases and J dropped 5 bases, with 21 bases sitting between them. The CDR3 totals 16 residues. This CDR3 reads CAWRAADLPGLDTQYF. CDR3 nucleotide sequence: TGTGCCTGGAGGGCAGCCGATCTACCTGGGTTAGATACGCAGTATTTT.

The chain joins TRBV13 to TRBJ2-5; no definite D call. The closer fit of TRBJ2-7 to the DNA end suggests the J call may be wrong. CDR1 is PRHDT, CDR2 FYEKMQ, per germline (reference sequence). The CDR3 contains 15 residues. The CDR3 spells CASSLASPLAYEQYF. CDR3 in DNA: TGTGCCAGCAGCTTAGCTTCTCCGTTGGCATACGAGCAGTACTTC.

The rearrangement links TRBV11-3 to TRBJ2-7; maybe TRBD1 (5 bases). Germline V gene lookup returns CDR1 SGHNT and CDR2 YENEEA. The CDR3 is 13 residues long. V was clipped by 3 bases and J by 3 bases, with 9 bases between them. CDR3: CASSFLTGYEQYF. The CDR3, as DNA: TGTGCCAGCAGCTTCTTAACAGGCTACGAGCAGTACTTC.

The V call is TRBV7-9, the J call TRBJ2-7; the D is unclear. Per germline, CDR1 SEHNR and CDR2 FQNEAQ (reference sequence). V lost 0 bases and J lost 5, with 8 bases in between. The CDR3 has 13 residues. The CDR3 DNA reads TGTGCCAGCAGCTTAGCGGGATCGCACGAGCAGTACTTC. Translated: CASSLAGSHEQYF. Variable domain in full (rest from reference TRBV7-9 and TRBJ2-7): DTGVSQNPRHKITKRGQNVTFRCDPISEHNRLYWYRQTLGQGPEFLTYFQNEAQLEKSRLLSDRFSAERPKGSFSTLEIQRTEQGDSAMYLCASSLAGSHEQYFGPGTRLTVT.

CDR3 region: CASSLEGGGTGELFF. CDR3 sequence (DNA): TGTGCCAGCAGCTTGGAAGGAGGGGGCACCGGGGAGCTGTTTTTT. V is TRBV5-6 and J is TRBJ2-2; the D gene could be TRBD1 or TRBD2 (6 bases each). Trimming took 0 bases from V and 4 from J, leaving 10 bases between them. Germline-derived CDR1 and CDR2 are SGHDT and YYEEEE. The CDR3 has 15 residues.

This clone was seen only a few times. The rearrangement links TRBV2 to TRBJ1-2, with a tentative D call TRBD1 (5 bases). The CDR3 extends over 13 amino acids. Germline assignment: CDR1 SNHLY and CDR2 FYNNEI. V lost 2 bases and J lost 9, with 13 bases in between. CDR3: CASSEYGASRYTF. In nucleotides, the CDR3 is TGTGCCAGCAGTGAATATGGGGCGAGCCGCTACACCTTC.

As DNA, the CDR3 is TGTGCCAGCAGCCGGGGAGGGACGCAGTATTTT. Residues: CASSRGGTQYF. V gene TRBV5-4 combines with J gene TRBJ2-3; 7 bases fit TRBD2. CDR1 and CDR2 (germline): SGHNT, YYREEE (reference sequence). The CDR3 is made up of 11 amino acids. The V and J ends lost 4 bases and 9 bases, in that order; junction bases with no gene match: 2.

The V and J genes are TRBV2 and TRBJ2-7; no clear D gene. V lost 3 bases, J lost 3 bases, and 12 bases lay in between. Germline-derived CDR1 and CDR2 are SNHLY and FYNNEI. The CDR3 runs to 14 residues. The CDR3 loop is CASSDPGTNYEQYF. The CDR3 DNA sequence: TGTGCCAGCAGTGATCCTGGAACGAACTACGAGCAGTACTTC.

In this sample, this clone turned up once. The J gene is TRBJ2-5, the V gene TRBV7-9, with TRBD1 matching over 8 bases. The DNA end is a closer match to TRBJ2-7, so the J assignment may be wrong. Germline V gene lookup returns CDR1 SEHNR and CDR2 FQNEAQ (reference sequence). CDR3 length: 14 amino acids. The CDR3 protein is CASSTRQGSYEQYF. The CDR3 bases are TGTGCCAGCAGCACTCGACAGGGGTCCTACGAGCAGTACTTC.

This clone has more than one count but fewer than ten. J is TRBJ2-2 and V is TRBV6-5; 8 bases fit TRBD1. J gave up 4 bases and V 7 bases, and 8 bases lay outside the gene matches. The CDR3 runs to 15 residues. Germline CDR1 is MNHEY and CDR2 is SVGAGI. The CDR3 region is CASKLDRAGTGELFF. The CDR3 bases are TGTGCCAGCAAACTGGACAGGGCGGGCACCGGGGAGCTGTTTTTT.

This chain uses TRBV7-3 with TRBJ1-3; D is unresolved. V was shortened by 4 bases and J by 0 bases, with 7 bases between the two germline ends. The CDR3 length is 14 residues. Germline-derived CDR1 and CDR2 are SGHTA and FQGTGA. The CDR3 DNA is TGTGCCAGCAGCTACACAATCTCTGGAAACACCATATATTTT. Its protein is CASSYTISGNTIYF.

V and J are TRBV29-1 and TRBJ1-3; D gene ambiguous. The CDR3 contains 14 residues. Germline-derived CDR1 and CDR2 are SQVTM and ANQGSEA. Trimming removed 1 base at V and 3 bases at J, with 10 bases between. The CDR3 bases are TGCAGCGTTGAAGGGGTCGAAAGTGGAAACACCATATATTTT. The encoded protein is CSVEGVESGNTIYF.

V and J are TRBV9 and TRBJ1-1; D is unresolved. This CDR3 is 12 amino acids long. Germline CDR1 and CDR2: SGDLS and YYNGEE. Trimming shortened V by 4 bases and J by 1 base, and 5 bases separated the two germline ends. CDR3 coding DNA: TGTGCCAGCAGCCGCGGGAACACTGAAGCTTTCTTT. This translates into CASSRGNTEAFF.

The gene calls are TRBV9 and TRBJ1-1, with a possible D match to TRBD1 (6 bases). V shed 2 bases and J shed 0 bases, with 11 bases lying between them. This CDR3 contains 15 residues. The germline gives CDR1 SGDLS, CDR2 YYNGEE. Here the CDR3 reads CASSVPGQMNTEAFF. For the CDR3, the DNA is TGTGCCAGCAGCGTTCCGGGACAAATGAACACTGAAGCTTTCTTT.

This chain connects TRBV5-6 to TRBJ1-3; no clear D. V was cut by 1 base and J by 1 base, with 6 bases left in between. The CDR3 is 14 amino acids. CDR1 is SGHDT and CDR2 is YYEEEE in the germline V gene. CDR3 nucleotide sequence: TGTGCCAGCAGCTTGTCAACGTCTGGAAACACCATATATTTT. It yields the protein CASSLSTSGNTIYF.

The count of this clone is one. V gene TRBV6-6 combines with J gene TRBJ2-7, with 7 bases lining up with TRBD1. The germline V gene encodes CDR1 MNHNY and CDR2 SVGAGI (reference sequence). The CDR3 runs to 13 residues. V dropped 5 bases and J dropped 4; count of bases not matched to a gene: 5. The chain's CDR3 is CASSPKQGYEQYF. The CDR3 DNA reads TGTGCCAGCAGTCCTAAACAGGGGTACGAGCAGTACTTC.

This clone was recorded once. This chain connects TRBV5-5 to TRBJ1-5, with D unresolved. Germline V gene lookup returns CDR1 SGHKS and CDR2 YYEKEE (reference sequence). The V and J ends lost 2 bases and 3 bases respectively, with 9 bases between them. The CDR3 extends over 14 amino acids. This CDR3 reads CASSFDKANQPQHF. The CDR3 bases are TGTGCCAGCAGCTTCGACAAGGCCAATCAGCCCCAGCATTTT.

As to this clone: Different DNA sequences within this sample yield the same CDR3. J is TRBJ2-7 and V is TRBV18, with 7 positions matching TRBD2. CDR3 length: 14 amino acids. V lost 4 bases and J lost 1; bases outside the gene matches: 4. The germline CDR1 and CDR2 sequences are KGHSH and LQKENI. The DNA for the CDR3 is TGTGCCAGCTCACGACTAGCTGATTCCTACGAGCAGTACTTC. The encoded protein is CASSRLADSYEQYF. Full variable domain (missing parts from reference TRBV18 and TRBJ2-7): NAGVMQNPRHLVRRRGQEARLRCSPMKGHSHVYWYRQLPEEGLKFMVYLQKENIIDESGMPKERFSAEFPKEGPSILRIQQVVRGDSAAYFCASSRLADSYEQYFGPGTRLTVT.

This chain uses TRBV27 with TRBJ2-5, with 8 bases lining up with TRBD2. Judging by the DNA end, TRBJ2-7 fits better; the J call may be wrong. CDR1 MNHEY and CDR2 SMNVEV come from the germline V gene (reference sequence). The CDR3 extends over 15 amino acids. DNA of the CDR3: TGTGCCAGCAGTCCGTTCACGGGAGGGGGCTACGAGCAGTACTTC. Its translation is CASSPFTGGGYEQYF.

The chain employs TRBV6-1 and TRBJ1-4; 11 bases match TRBD1. The germline gives CDR1 MNHNS, CDR2 SASEGT. The CDR3 has 17 residues. V trimming: 3 bases; J trimming: 5 bases; junction bases outside the gene matches: 8. The chain's CDR3 is CASSDAGQGAPNEKLFF. The CDR3 DNA reads as TGTGCCAGCAGTGATGCCGGACAGGGGGCTCCGAATGAAAAACTGTTTTTT.

This clone has just one count. The chain joins TRBV15 to TRBJ1-2, with unresolved D. From germline, CDR1 is LNHNV and CDR2 YYDKDF (reference sequence). Trimming stripped 0 bases from V and 7 bases from J, with 21 bases between. The CDR3 has 17 amino acids. CDR3 in amino acids: CATSRDWGRADRFGYTF. DNA for the CDR3: TGTGCCACCAGCAGAGATTGGGGTCGGGCGGATAGGTTTGGCTACACCTTC.

This clone showed up just once. This rearrangement joins TRBV6-6 to TRBJ1-2; a weak D match, TRBD1 (6 bases). Germline V CDR1 and CDR2: MNHNY, SVGAGI (reference sequence). This CDR3 spans 16 amino acids. V was shortened by 5 bases and J by 7 bases, with 23 bases between the two germline ends. The CDR3 protein is CASSRLPGTNGIGYTF. The CDR3 DNA is TGTGCCAGCAGTCGCCTGCCTGGGACAAACGGAATTGGCTACACCTTC.

The chain recombines TRBV5-1 with TRBJ2-7; D is uncertain. From germline, CDR1 is SGHRS and CDR2 YFSETQ. V shed 4 bases and J shed 2 bases, with 10 bases lying between them. CDR3 length: 13 residues. This CDR3 reads CASSRQDPYEQYF. The DNA for the CDR3 is TGCGCCAGCAGCAGACAAGACCCCTACGAGCAGTACTTC. Combining the CDR3 with reference TRBV5-1 and TRBJ2-7 gives the whole variable domain KAGVTQTPRYLIKTRGQQVTLSCSPISGHRSVSWYQQTPGQGLQFLFEYFSETQRNKGNFPGRFSGRQFSNSRSEMNVSTLELGDSALYLCASSRQDPYEQYFGPGTRLTVT.

The count of this clone is one. The V and J genes are TRBV5-1 and TRBJ2-7; D is unresolved. The CDR3 has 16 residues. Per the germline V gene, CDR1 is SGHRS and CDR2 is YFSETQ. V lost 0 bases to trimming and J lost 3 bases, with 16 bases between them. For the CDR3, the DNA is TGCGCCAGCAGCTTGGTTGGCTCCACGGATGACTACGAGCAGTACTTC. Translation: CASSLVGSTDDYEQYF.

The chain has TRBV28 and TRBJ2-5; 8 nucleotides agree with TRBD1. The J call could be wrong; TRBJ2-7 is a better fit for the DNA end. CDR3 length: 17 amino acids. Looked up from germline, CDR1 is MDHEN and CDR2 is SYDVKM. The DNA for the CDR3 is TGTGCCAGCAGTCACAGCAGGGGGCGGATTATAGCCTACGAGCAGTACTTC. It translates to CASSHSRGRIIAYEQYF.